This T cell receptor beta chain is from a study of blood T cell repertoires in COVID-19. Across the whole study: The United States, Italy and Spain supplied acute and convalescent COVID-19 samples. T cells, B-cell-depleted T cells, or PBMCs provided the cDNA or gDNA that served as material.

This clone occurred once. The CDR3 consists of 12 residues. Germline loops: CDR1 SGHDT, CDR2 YYEEEE. V dropped 6 bases and J dropped 4; count of bases not matched to a gene: 3. Per the original data handling: Quantification of nucleated cells was approximated via reference gene primer amplification. Some clones are missing from TCRdb's copy, which holds only in-frame ones; the method was immunoSEQ multiplex PCR. V and J calls and clone size come straight from that table; D and trimming were deduced from the DNA. The sample lists around 200,000 clones, 80% to 90% seen once, with approximately 14% in the top ten.

This receptor was obtained from a man aged 25-45 years with active or convalescent COVID-19. This sequence joins TRBV5-6 and TRBJ1-1; TRBD1 aligns across 7 bases. The sequencing input was peripheral blood. The CDR3: CASTAGGTEAFF. In DNA, the CDR3 is TGTGCCAGCACTGCAGGGGGCACTGAAGCTTTCTTT. Combining the CDR3 with reference TRBV5-6 and TRBJ1-1 gives the whole variable domain DAGVTQSPTHLIKTRGQQVTLRCSPKSGHDTVSWYQQALGQGPQFIFQYYEEEERQRGNFPDRFSGHQFPNYSSELNVNALLLGDSALYLCASTAGGTEAFFGQGTRLTVV.